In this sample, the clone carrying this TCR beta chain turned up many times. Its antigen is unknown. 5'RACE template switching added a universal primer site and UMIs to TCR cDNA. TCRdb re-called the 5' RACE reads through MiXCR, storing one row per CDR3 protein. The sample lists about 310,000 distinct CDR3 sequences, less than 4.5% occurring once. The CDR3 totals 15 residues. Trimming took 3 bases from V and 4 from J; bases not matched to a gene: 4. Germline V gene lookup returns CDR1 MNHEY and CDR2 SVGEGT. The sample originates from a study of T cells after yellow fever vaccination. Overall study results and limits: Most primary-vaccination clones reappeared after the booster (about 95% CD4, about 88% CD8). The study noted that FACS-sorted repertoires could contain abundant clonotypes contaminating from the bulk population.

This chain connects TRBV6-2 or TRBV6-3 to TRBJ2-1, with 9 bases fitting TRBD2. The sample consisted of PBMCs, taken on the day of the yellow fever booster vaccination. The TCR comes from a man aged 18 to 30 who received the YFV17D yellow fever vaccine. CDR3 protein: CASSYSGGQYNEQFF. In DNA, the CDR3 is TGTGCCAGCAGTTATAGCGGGGGCCAATACAATGAGCAGTTCTTC.